One and the same sample provided the 4 T cell receptor beta chains below, sequenced in a study of blood T cell repertoires in COVID-19. The method was immunoSEQ multiplex PCR; TCRdb's version includes in-frame clones alone and lacks a portion of them. The data contain approximately 290,000 clones, around 85% of them singletons. The sample taken for sequencing was peripheral blood. The receptors come from a human donor with COVID-19, enrolled during active disease. The donor label of this sample is uncertain.

This rearrangement joins TRBV7-6 to TRBJ2-2, with 9 bases lining up with TRBD1. V was clipped by 5 bases and J by 4 bases; unmatched bases: 2. The CDR3 runs 14 residues. From germline, CDR1 is SGHVS and CDR2 FNYEAQ. CDR3 sequence: CASSPDRGTGELFF. The CDR3 region has the DNA TGTGCCAGCAGCCCGGACAGGGGCACCGGGGAGCTGTTTTTT.

Only one count was recorded for this clone. J is TRBJ2-5 and V is TRBV19, with D tentatively TRBD2 (5 bases). Trimming pared 5 bases from V and 4 bases from J, leaving 14 bases between. Germline loops: CDR1 LNHDA, CDR2 SQIVND (reference sequence). This CDR3 has 14 residues. This CDR3 reads CASSLFPRAETQYF. The CDR3 DNA sequence: TGTGCCAGTAGTCTCTTCCCGAGGGCAGAGACCCAGTACTTC.

This clone was recorded only once. The CDR3 nucleotides are TGTGCCAGCAGCTTATTTGGCAGGTCCTACGAGCAGTACTTC. Translating gives CASSLFGRSYEQYF. The chain is built from TRBV11-2 and TRBJ2-7; unclear D gene. Trimming removed 2 bases at V and 1 base at J, with 9 bases between. CDR1 is SGHAT, CDR2 FQNNGV, per germline. The CDR3 loop spans 14 amino acids.

The V call is TRBV19, the J call TRBJ2-1, with 10 bases lining up with TRBD2. Looked up from germline, CDR1 is LNHDA and CDR2 is SQIVND (reference sequence). Trimming took 4 bases from V and 5 from J; bases not matched to a gene: 2. This CDR3 contains 14 residues. Here the CDR3 reads CASSTSGSHNEQFF. The DNA of the CDR3 is TGTGCCAGTAGTACTAGCGGGAGCCACAATGAGCAGTTCTTC.